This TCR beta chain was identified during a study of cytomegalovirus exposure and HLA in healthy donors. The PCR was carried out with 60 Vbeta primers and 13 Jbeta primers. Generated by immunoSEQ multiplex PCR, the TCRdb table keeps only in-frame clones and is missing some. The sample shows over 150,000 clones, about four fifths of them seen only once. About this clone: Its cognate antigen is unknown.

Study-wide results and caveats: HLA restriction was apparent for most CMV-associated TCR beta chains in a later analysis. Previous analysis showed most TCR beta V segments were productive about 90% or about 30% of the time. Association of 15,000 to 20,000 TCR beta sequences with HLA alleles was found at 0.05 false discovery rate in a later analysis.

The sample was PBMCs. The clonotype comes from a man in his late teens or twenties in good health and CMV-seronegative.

For the CDR3, the DNA is TGTGCCAGCAGCCCGGGACTAGACACAGATACGCAGTATTTT. As protein: CASSPGLDTDTQYF. This chain uses TRBV7-3 with TRBJ2-3; TRBD2 agrees at 8 bases. Germline CDR1 and CDR2: SGHTA and FQGTGA. This CDR3 contains 14 residues. V lost 5 bases and J lost 2; bases outside the gene matches: 3. The full variable domain, completed using reference TRBV7-3 and TRBJ2-3, is GAGVSQTPSNKVTEKGKYVELRCDPISGHTALYWYRQSLGQGPEFLIYFQGTGAADDSGLPNDRFFAVRPEGSVSTLKIQRTERGDSAVYLCASSPGLDTDTQYFGPGTRLTVL.